This T cell receptor (beta chain) comes out of a study of graft-versus-host responses after intestinal transplantation. In the study overall: Each recipient received a multivisceral, liver-intestinal, or isolated intestinal graft. The study gave all recipients anti-thymocyte globulin induction, then tacrolimus and steroids for two to three years.

The CDR3 is 15 amino acids. The V end lost 3 bases, the J end lost 8 bases, and 14 bases lay between the germline ends. CDR1 is LNHDA and CDR2 is SQIVND in the germline V gene (reference sequence). Clones were read by immunoSEQ multiplex PCR, and TCRdb kept only the in-frame ones, dropping some. The profile shows about 23,000 clones, roughly 90% of them singletons. This chain connects TRBV19 to TRBJ1-6; D perhaps matches TRBD1 (5 bases). This specimen consisted of PBMCs, obtained just over 38 days after intestinal transplant. The clonotype comes from a human patient who received an intestinal transplant, so some T cells may come from the graft donor. In DNA, the CDR3 is TGTGCCAGTAGTATTTGGGGTTCGGGGGATTCACCCCTCCACTTT. Amino acid sequence: CASSIWGSGDSPLHF.